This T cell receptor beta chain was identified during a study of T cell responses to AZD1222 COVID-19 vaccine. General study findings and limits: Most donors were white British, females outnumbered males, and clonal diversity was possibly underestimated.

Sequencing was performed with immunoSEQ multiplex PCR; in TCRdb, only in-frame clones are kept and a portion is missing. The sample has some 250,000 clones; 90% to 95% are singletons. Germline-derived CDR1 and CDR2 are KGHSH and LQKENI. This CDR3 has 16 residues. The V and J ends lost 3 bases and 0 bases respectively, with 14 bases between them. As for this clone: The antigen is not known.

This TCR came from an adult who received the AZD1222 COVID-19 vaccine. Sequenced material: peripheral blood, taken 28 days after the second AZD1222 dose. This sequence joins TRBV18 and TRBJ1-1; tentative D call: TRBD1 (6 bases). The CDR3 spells CASSPSGAGVNTEAFF. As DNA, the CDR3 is TGTGCCAGCTCACCGTCAGGGGCTGGGGTGAACACTGAAGCTTTCTTT.